This passage covers 3 T cell receptor beta chains from one sample sequenced in a study of identical twins. In TCRdb, the 5' RACE reads were re-called with MiXCR into one record per CDR3 protein. The sample records under 450,000 distinct CDR3 sequences, around 20% being singletons. Source material: naive T cells sorted from blood. The receptors come from a man in his fifties or sixties in good health.

This clonotype was counted only a few times. This CDR3 is CASSFLSSYEQYF. DNA of the CDR3: TGTGCCAGCAGCTTTTTGAGCTCCTACGAGCAGTACTTC. This sequence joins TRBV5-5 and TRBJ2-7, with D uncertain. CDR1 is SGHKS and CDR2 is YYEKEE in the germline V gene (reference sequence). The CDR3 totals 13 residues. Between the trimmed V and J ends, which lost 2 bases and 0 bases, there was a span of 6 bases.

Here the CDR3 reads CATDLRFRAFF. CDR3 sequence (DNA): TGTGCCACCGACCTTCGATTTAGAGCTTTCTTT. The chain has TRBV24-1 and TRBJ1-1; D is uncertain. This CDR3 spans 11 amino acids. The germline gives CDR1 KGHDR, CDR2 SFDVKD. V lost 9 bases to trimming and J lost 10 bases, with 14 bases between them.

The chain carries TRBV9 and TRBJ2-3; 12 nucleotides align to TRBD1. V trimming: 0 bases; J trimming: 5 bases; junction bases outside the gene matches: 10. The CDR3 is 18 residues long. Germline V gene sequence: CDR1 SGDLS, CDR2 YYNGEE. CDR3: CASSVAPGTGGRVDTQYF. The CDR3 region has the DNA TGTGCCAGCAGCGTAGCCCCCGGGACAGGGGGCAGAGTAGATACGCAGTATTTT.